The source of this TCR beta chain is a study of T cell responses to AZD1222 COVID-19 vaccine. As regards this clone: The antigen remains undetermined.

Only in-frame clones appear in the TCRdb table, and some are missing; sequencing was by immunoSEQ multiplex PCR. The table includes about 79,000 clones, 65% to 85% detected once. Between the trimmed V and J ends, which lost 3 bases and 5 bases, there was a span of 10 bases. CDR3 length: 12 amino acids. The V gene's germline CDR1 is GTSNPN and CDR2 SVGIG (reference sequence). Points from the study as a whole: The study reported that nearly half of spike-specific TCRs target unmutated variant regions. CD4 TCRs associated with vaccination spanned spike, dominating at 160-218 and 743-854. It should be noted that donors were predominantly white British and more often female, and clonal diversity was possibly underestimated.

The clonotype was recovered from an adult in good health. The chain uses TRBV30 and TRBJ1-2, with D perhaps matching TRBD1 (6 bases). The specimen comprised peripheral blood, sampled on day 0 of AZD1222 vaccination. DNA of the CDR3: TGTGCCTGGAGGGATACAGGGTATGGCTACACCTTC. It codes for CAWRDTGYGYTF.